This T cell receptor beta chain came from a study of metastatic and nonmetastatic thyroid tumors. At the level of the study: A comparison of repertoires was made across blood and tumor or nodule tissue from malignant and benign thyroid patients.

Germline CDR1 and CDR2: SGHAT and FQNNGV. V dropped 10 bases and J dropped 6; count of bases not matched to a gene: 8. There are 14 residues in the CDR3. No patient had received any treatment before thyroid surgery. Using MiXCR, TCRdb re-called clones from the PCR reads. Here the sample spans about 12,000 clones, roughly a quarter being singletons. The rearrangement uses TRBV11-2 and TRBJ1-6, with 8 bases matching TRBD1. This TCR derives from a male donor with papillary thyroid cancer or a benign thyroid nodule (not recorded which). Some clones in this sample may be carry-over from other donors' samples. The sample comprised blood. CDR3: CATTAGGVNSPLHF. The CDR3 DNA reads as TGTGCCACCACTGCAGGGGGCGTTAATTCACCCCTCCACTTT.